This entry is about one T cell receptor beta chain. This likely comes from a read error, as the CDR3 has no conserved phenylalanine or tryptophan at its end. The source of the sample is a study of early T cells in non-severe SARS-CoV-2 infection. Study at large: Whole-blood bulk RNA, unsorted, was sequenced, and chains were unpaired.

Attachment of unique molecular identifiers was made to individual cDNA molecules. One entry per CDR3 protein, called by TCRdb with MiXCR from the 5' RACE reads. Found here are 65,000 to 85,000 distinct CDR3 sequences, approximately 9.1% of them singletons; the top ten hold 15%. Per the germline V gene, CDR1 is MNHEY and CDR2 is SVGEGT. The CDR3 contains 16 residues. V was pared by 4 bases and J by 6 bases, with 13 bases of the junction left unmatched. The sample here was whole blood, taken at baseline. This chain uses TRBV6-2 or TRBV6-3 with TRBJ2-7; TRBD1 matches 9 bases. The TCR originated in an adult who was a healthcare worker with PCR-confirmed SARS-CoV-2 infection or an uninfected control (not recorded which). In DNA form, the CDR3 reads TGTGCCAGCAGTTCCCCAAGGACAGGGGTATTTGGCGAGCAGTACTAC. Encoded protein: CASSSPRTGVFGEQYY.